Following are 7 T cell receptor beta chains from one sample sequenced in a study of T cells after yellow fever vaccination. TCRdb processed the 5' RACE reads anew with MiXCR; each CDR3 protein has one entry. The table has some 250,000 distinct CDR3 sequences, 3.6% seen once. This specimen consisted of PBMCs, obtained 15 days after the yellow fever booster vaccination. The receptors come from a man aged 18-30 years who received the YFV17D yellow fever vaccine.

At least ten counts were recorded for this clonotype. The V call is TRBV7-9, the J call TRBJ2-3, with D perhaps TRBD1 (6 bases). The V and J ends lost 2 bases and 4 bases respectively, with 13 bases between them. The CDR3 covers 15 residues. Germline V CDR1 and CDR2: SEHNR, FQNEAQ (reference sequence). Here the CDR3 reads CASSLWSRGADTQYF. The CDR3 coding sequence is TGTGCCAGCAGCTTATGGAGCAGGGGAGCAGATACGCAGTATTTT.

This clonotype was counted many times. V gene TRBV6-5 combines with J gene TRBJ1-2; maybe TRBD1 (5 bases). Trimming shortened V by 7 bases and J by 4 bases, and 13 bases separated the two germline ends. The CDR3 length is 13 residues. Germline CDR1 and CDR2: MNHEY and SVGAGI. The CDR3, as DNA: TGTGCCAGCACCCTGGGGACGGCCTATGGCTACACCTTC. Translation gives CASTLGTAYGYTF.

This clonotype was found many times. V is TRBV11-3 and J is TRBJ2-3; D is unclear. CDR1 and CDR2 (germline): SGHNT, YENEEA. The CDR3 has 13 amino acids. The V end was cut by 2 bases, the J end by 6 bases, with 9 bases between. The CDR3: CASSLRPRDTQYF. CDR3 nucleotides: TGTGCCAGCAGCTTACGGCCCAGGGATACGCAGTATTTT.

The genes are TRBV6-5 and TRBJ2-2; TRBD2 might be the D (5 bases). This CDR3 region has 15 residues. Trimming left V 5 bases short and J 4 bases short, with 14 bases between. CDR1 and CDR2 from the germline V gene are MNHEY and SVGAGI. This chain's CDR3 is CASSARVRATGELFF. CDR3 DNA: TGTGCCAGCAGTGCGAGGGTCAGAGCCACCGGGGAGCTGTTTTTT.

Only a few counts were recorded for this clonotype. CDR3 loop: CASSRRAEAFF. For the CDR3, the DNA is TGTGCCAGCAGTCGACGGGCCGAAGCTTTCTTT. This chain links TRBV25-1 with TRBJ1-1; D is undetermined. The CDR3 is 11 amino acids. Trimming shortened V by 5 bases and J by 8 bases, and 9 bases separated the two germline ends. CDR1 and CDR2 (germline): MGHDK, SYGVNS.

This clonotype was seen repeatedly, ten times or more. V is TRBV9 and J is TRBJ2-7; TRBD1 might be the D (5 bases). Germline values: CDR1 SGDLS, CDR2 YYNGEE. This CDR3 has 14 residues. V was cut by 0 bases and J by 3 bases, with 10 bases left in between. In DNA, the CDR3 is TGTGCCAGCAGCGTAGGGACACCTGGCTACGAGCAGTACTTC. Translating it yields CASSVGTPGYEQYF.

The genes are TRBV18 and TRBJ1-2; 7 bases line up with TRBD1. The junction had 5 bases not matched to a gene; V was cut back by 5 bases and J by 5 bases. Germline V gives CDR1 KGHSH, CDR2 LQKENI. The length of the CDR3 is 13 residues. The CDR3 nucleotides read TGTGCCAGCTCATACGACAGGGTTTATGGCTACACCTTC. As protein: CASSYDRVYGYTF.